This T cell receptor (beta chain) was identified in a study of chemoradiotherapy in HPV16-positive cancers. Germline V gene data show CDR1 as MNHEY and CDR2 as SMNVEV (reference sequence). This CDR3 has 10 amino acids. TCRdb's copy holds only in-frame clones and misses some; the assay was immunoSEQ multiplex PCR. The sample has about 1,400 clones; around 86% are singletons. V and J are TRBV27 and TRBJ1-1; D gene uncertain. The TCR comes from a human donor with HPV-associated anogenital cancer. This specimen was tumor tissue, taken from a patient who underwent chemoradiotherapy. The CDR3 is CTSRDTEAFF. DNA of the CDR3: TGTACCTCGAGGGACACTGAAGCTTTCTTT.